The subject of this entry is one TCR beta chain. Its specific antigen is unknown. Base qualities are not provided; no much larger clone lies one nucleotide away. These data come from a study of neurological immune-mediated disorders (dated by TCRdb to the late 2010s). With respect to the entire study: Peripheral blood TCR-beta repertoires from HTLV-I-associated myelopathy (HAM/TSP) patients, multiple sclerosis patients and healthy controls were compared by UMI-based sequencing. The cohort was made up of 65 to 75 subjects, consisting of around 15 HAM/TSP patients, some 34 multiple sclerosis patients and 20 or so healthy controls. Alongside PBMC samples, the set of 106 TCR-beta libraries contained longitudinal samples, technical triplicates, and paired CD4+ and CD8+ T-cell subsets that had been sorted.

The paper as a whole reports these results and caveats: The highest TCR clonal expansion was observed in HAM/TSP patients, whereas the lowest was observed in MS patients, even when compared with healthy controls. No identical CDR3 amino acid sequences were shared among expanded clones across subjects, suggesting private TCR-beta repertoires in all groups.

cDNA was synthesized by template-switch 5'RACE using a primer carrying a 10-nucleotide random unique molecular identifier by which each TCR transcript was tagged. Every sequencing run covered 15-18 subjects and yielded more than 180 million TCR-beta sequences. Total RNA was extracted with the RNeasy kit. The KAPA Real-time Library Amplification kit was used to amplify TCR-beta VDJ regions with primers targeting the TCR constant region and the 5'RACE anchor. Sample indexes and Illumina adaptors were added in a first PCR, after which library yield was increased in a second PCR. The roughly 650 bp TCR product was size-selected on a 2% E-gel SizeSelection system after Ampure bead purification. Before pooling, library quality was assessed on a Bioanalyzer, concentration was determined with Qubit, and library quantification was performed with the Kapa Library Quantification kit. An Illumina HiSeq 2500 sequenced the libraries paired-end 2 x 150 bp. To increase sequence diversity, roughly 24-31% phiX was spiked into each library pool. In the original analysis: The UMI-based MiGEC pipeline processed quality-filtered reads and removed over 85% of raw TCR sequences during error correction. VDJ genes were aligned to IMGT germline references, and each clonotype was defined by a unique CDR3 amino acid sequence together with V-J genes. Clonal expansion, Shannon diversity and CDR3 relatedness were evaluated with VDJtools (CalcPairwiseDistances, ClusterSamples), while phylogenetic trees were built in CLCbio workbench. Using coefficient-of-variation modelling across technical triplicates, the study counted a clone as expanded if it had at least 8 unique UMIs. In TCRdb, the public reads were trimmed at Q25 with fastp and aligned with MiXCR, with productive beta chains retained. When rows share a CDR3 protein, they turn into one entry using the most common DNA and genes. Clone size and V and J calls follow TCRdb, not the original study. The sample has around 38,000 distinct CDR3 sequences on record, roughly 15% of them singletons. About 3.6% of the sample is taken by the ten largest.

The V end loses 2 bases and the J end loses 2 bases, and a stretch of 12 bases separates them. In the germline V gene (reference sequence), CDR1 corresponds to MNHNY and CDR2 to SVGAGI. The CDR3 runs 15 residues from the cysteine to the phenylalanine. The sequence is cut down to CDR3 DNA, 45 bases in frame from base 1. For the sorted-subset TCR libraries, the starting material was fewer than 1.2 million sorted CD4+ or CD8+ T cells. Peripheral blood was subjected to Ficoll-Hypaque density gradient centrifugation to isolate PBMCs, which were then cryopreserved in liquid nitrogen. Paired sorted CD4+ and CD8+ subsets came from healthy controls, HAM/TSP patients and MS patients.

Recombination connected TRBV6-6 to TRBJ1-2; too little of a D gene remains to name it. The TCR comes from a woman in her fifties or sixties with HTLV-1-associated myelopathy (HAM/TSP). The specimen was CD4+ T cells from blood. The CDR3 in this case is CASSYPRHGNYGYTF. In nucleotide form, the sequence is TGTGCCAGCAGTTACCCACGACACGGAAACTATGGCTACACCTTC.